This T cell receptor beta chain was documented in a study of blood T cell repertoires in COVID-19. This CDR3 is built from 15 residues. The germline V gene encodes CDR1 SGDLS and CDR2 YYNGEE. V shed 3 bases and J 8 bases; nucleotides not matched to a gene: 11. Per the study methods: Amplifying reference gene primers gave estimates of nucleated cell counts. This table comes from immunoSEQ multiplex PCR, and its TCRdb copy is limited to in-frame clones, with some not included. The V and J calls and clone size come from that table; D and trimming were worked out from the DNA. Here the sample spans some 300,000 clones, 90% being singletons.

The sequence was collected from a woman aged 30 to 39 who had been exposed to COVID-19. This chain connects TRBV9 to TRBJ1-2, with TRBD1 identical over 9 bases. Sequencing was performed on PBMCs or T cells enriched from blood (not recorded which). CDR3 coding DNA: TGTGCCAGCAGCGGAACAAGACAGGGGGACGGCGGCTACACCTTC. Translated, it gives CASSGTRQGDGGYTF.